This T cell receptor (beta chain) was recovered during a study of T-cell memory formation after mild COVID-19. The V and J ends lost 1 base and 5 bases, in that order; junction bases with no gene match: 15. The length of the CDR3 is 18 residues. Per the germline V gene, CDR1 is SGHRS and CDR2 is YFSETQ. In TCRdb, the 5' RACE reads were re-called with MiXCR into one record per CDR3 protein. The data hold fewer than 700,000 distinct CDR3 sequences, with roughly 20% observed a single time. This clonotype was detected only a few times. This TCR was sampled from an adult woman who had mild COVID-19 (a few samples of this study predate the infection). Cell type and time point are not known. The chain links TRBV5-1 to TRBJ2-5; the match to TRBD2 covers 9 bases. The material sequenced was PBMCs or a T cell subset sorted from them (not recorded which). The CDR3 here is CASSLTLSGGPVDETQYF. The CDR3 DNA is TGCGCCAGCAGCTTGACCTTAAGCGGGGGGCCAGTGGATGAGACCCAGTACTTC.